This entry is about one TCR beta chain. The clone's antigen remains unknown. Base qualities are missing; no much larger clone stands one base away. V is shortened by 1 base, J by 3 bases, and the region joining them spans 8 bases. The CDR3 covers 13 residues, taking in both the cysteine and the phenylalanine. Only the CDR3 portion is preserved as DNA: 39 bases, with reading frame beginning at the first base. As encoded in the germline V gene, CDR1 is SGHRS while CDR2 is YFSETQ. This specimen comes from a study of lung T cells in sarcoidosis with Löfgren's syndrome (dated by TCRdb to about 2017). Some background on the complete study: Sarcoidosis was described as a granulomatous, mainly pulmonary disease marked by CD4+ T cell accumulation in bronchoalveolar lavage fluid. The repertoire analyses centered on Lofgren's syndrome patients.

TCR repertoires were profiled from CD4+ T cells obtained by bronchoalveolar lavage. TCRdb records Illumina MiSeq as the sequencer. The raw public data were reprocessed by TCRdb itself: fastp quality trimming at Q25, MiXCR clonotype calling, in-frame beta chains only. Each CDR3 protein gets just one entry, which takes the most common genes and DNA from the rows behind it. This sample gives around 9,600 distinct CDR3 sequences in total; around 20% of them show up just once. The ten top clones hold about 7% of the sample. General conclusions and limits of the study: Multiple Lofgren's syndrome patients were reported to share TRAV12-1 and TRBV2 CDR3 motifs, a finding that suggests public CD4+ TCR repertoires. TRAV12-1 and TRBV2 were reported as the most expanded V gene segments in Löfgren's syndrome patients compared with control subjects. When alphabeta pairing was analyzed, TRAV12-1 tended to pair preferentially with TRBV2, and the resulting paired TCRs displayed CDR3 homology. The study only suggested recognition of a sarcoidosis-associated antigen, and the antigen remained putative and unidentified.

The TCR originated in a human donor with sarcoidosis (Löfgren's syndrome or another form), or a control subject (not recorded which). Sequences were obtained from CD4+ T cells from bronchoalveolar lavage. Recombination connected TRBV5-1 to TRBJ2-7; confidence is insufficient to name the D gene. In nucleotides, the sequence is TGCGCCAGCAGCTTGTTGGGCGACTACGAGCAGTACTTC. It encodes CASSLLGDYEQYF.